The source of this TCR beta chain is a study of technical replicates of blood from a few donors. Profiled with immunoSEQ multiplex PCR; TCRdb holds only in-frame clones, not every one. The sample has tens of thousands of clones; about 95% are singletons. This clonotype originated in a human donor in good health. Material for sequencing was T cells isolated from PBMCs.

This chain's CDR3 is CASSQKGRLAGFYEQYF. For the CDR3, the DNA is TGTGCCAGCAGCCAAAAGGGACGGCTAGCGGGGTTCTACGAGCAGTACTTC. J is TRBJ2-7 and V is TRBV21-1; the table's D call TRBD2 went unverified against the DNA. TRBV21-1 corresponds to a pseudogene. The CDR3 loop spans 17 amino acids.